This TCR beta chain originates from a study of CD8+ T cells in alopecia areata. Extraction and reverse transcription of RNA yielded cDNA as the sequencing template. Using immunoSEQ multiplex PCR, the repertoire was profiled, and TCRdb retains in-frame clones only, with some absent. Here the sample spans some 160,000 clones, around two thirds being singletons. This clone was counted many times. Its specificity is not known. Study-level findings and limits: Elevated clonality characterized lesional scalp relative to normal scalp, particularly in alopecia totalis/universalis.

Germline loops: CDR1 MDHEN, CDR2 SYDVKM. V gave up 2 bases and J gave up 5 bases, with 11 bases separating them. This CDR3 comprises 14 residues. This chain joins TRBV28 and TRBJ2-3, with TRBD2 as a possible D gene (6 bases). Material for sequencing was CD8+ T cells sorted from blood. The TCR was taken from a human donor in good health. The CDR3 DNA is TGTGCCAGCAGTTTAATGGTAGCGGTAGATACGCAGTATTTT. Translated, it gives CASSLMVAVDTQYF.